The text below deals with one TCR beta chain. Its antigen is not known. Only in-frame clones appear in the TCRdb table, and some are missing; sequencing was by immunoSEQ multiplex PCR. In the table there are about 33,000 clones, 90% of which are singletons. The entry originates in a study of lymphopenia after photon versus proton radiotherapy. Notes on the study in general: Proton therapy kept repertoires fairly stable, unlike photons, which gained effector/memory cells. After lymphocyte nadir, photon-treated repertoires showed oligoclonal expansion, especially CD8+ Temra.

The CDR3 length is 13 residues. The J segment lost 1 base and the V segment lost 6 bases, leaving 4 bases of the junction unmatched. Germline V gene data show CDR1 as SQVTM and CDR2 as ANQGSEA. This chain connects TRBV29-1 to TRBJ2-7; 9 bases are a match to TRBD2. Sequenced here: peripheral blood, sampled from a patient treated with photon-based radiotherapy. The receptor's source is a woman between 45 and 60 years old with pancreatic cancer. The CDR3 spells CSVVAGASYEQYF. The DNA for the CDR3 is TGCAGCGTGGTAGCGGGAGCTTCCTACGAGCAGTACTTC.